The 22 T cell receptor beta chains listed next were all sequenced from one sample in a study of regulatory T cells in long-lasting Graves disease. The time point: newly diagnosed GD, antithyroid drugs for less than 3 months. The TCR library used RNA extracted from PBMCs. CDR3 regions were amplified by Arm-PCR using iRepertoire HTBI primers to build TCR beta libraries. One entry per CDR3 protein results from TCRdb running MiXCR on the multiplex PCR reads. The sample has 600,000 to 650,000 distinct CDR3 sequences, roughly 15% seen once. Separately, the same data were catalogued under a study of T cells in Graves' hyperthyroidism and ophthalmopathy.

The sample was peripheral blood mononuclear cells (PBMCs), taken at new diagnosis, from a patient treated with antithyroid drugs. The receptors originated from a woman aged 30 to 39 with Graves disease.

This clonotype has only a few counts. The rearrangement joins TRBV9 to TRBJ1-4; TRBD1 is a possible D gene (5 bases). Trimming left V 2 bases short and J 4 bases short, with 9 bases between. The CDR3 loop spans 14 amino acids. CDR1 is SGDLS and CDR2 is YYNGEE in the germline V gene. The chain's CDR3 is CASSVSGSNEKLFF. Here the CDR3 DNA reads TGTGCCAGCAGCGTGTCAGGGAGTAATGAAAAACTGTTTTTT. The full variable domain, in which reference TRBV9 and TRBJ1-4 provide the parts outside the CDR3, is DSGVTQTPKHLITATGQRVTLRCSPRSGDLSVYWYQQSLDQGLQFLIQYYNGEERAKGNILERFSAQQFPDLHSELNLSSLELGDSALYFCASSVSGSNEKLFFGSGTQLSVL.

V is TRBV2 and J is TRBJ2-4, with 8 bases identical to TRBD1. Germline CDR1 reads SNHLY; CDR2 reads FYNNEI. V shed 2 bases and J 5 bases; nucleotides not matched to a gene: 5. The CDR3 has 15 residues. The CDR3 DNA is TGTGCCAGCAGTGAAACAGGGGGATGGGAAAACATTCAGTACTTC. Translated, it gives CASSETGGWENIQYF.

This clonotype occurred once. The chain joins TRBV5-1 to TRBJ2-7; TRBD2 agrees at 11 bases. This CDR3 is 18 amino acids long. Per germline, CDR1 SGHRS and CDR2 YFSETQ. With 0 bases clipped from V and 0 bases from J, the junction kept 8 bases outside the gene matches. The CDR3 bases are TGCGCCAGCAGCTTGGTGTCTTCCACTAGCGGGAGCTCCTACGAGCAGTACTTC. Encoded protein: CASSLVSSTSGSSYEQYF.

J is TRBJ2-4 and V is TRBV9, with TRBD2 matching over 8 bases. After removal of 3 bases from V and 10 bases from J, the junction contained 6 bases not matched to a gene. The CDR3 extends over 13 amino acids. CDR1 is SGDLS and CDR2 is YYNGEE in the germline V gene. The CDR3 is CASSGAGVEIQYF. In nucleotides, the CDR3 is TGTGCCAGCAGCGGAGCGGGGGTTGAGATTCAGTACTTC.

This clonotype was observed at least ten times. The rearrangement links TRBV12-3 or TRBV12-4 to TRBJ1-5; 7 bases agree with TRBD1. The CDR3 length is 15 residues. Unmatched junction bases numbered 11, after V lost 5 bases and J lost 7 bases. The CDR3 loop reads CASSTHRGGEQPQHF. DNA of the CDR3: TGTGCCAGCAGTACGCACAGGGGAGGAGAACAGCCCCAGCATTTT.

V usage is TRBV20-1 and J usage is TRBJ2-1, with 7 nucleotides matching TRBD1. V lost 5 bases to trimming and J lost 10 bases; unmatched junction nucleotides: 8. The length of the CDR3 is 12 residues. Germline assignment: CDR1 DFQATT and CDR2 SNEGSKA (reference sequence). In nucleotides, the CDR3 is TGCAGTGCTCCCACAGGGGCATACGAGCAGTTCTTC. Translating it yields CSAPTGAYEQFF.

This clonotype was counted only a few times. This chain uses TRBV7-6 with TRBJ2-6, with D possibly being TRBD1 (6 bases). There are 16 residues in the CDR3. Per germline, CDR1 SGHVS and CDR2 FNYEAQ. Trimming stripped 0 bases from V and 2 bases from J, with 8 bases between. The CDR3 nucleotides are TGTGCCAGCAGCTTAGCGGCAGGGGCTGGGGCCAACGTCCTGACTTTC. As protein: CASSLAAGAGANVLTF.

This clonotype was observed at least ten times. V is TRBV28 and J is TRBJ1-5, with 10 nucleotides matching TRBD1. Germline V gives CDR1 MDHEN, CDR2 SYDVKM. Trimming at V came to 6 bases and at J to 7 bases, leaving 9 bases not matched to a gene. This CDR3 is 15 amino acids long. This CDR3 is CASRRDRGWRQPQHF. CDR3 coding DNA: TGTGCCAGCAGACGGGACAGGGGCTGGCGACAGCCCCAGCATTTT.

This clonotype has at least ten counts. The gene calls are TRBV11-2 and TRBJ2-5, with D unresolved. This CDR3 has 15 residues. The ends were cut back, 5 bases at V and 3 bases at J, with 16 bases in the middle. Germline assignment: CDR1 SGHAT and CDR2 FQNNGV. CDR3 bases: TGTGCCAGCAGCCCGAGAGAAAGCAAAAAAGAGACCCAGTACTTC. The encoded protein is CASSPRESKKETQYF.

This clonotype was detected many times. V usage is TRBV6-2 or TRBV6-3 and J usage is TRBJ2-7; TRBD2 is a possible D gene (5 bases). The V and J ends lost 2 bases and 1 base respectively, with 9 bases between them. Germline V gives CDR1 MNHEY, CDR2 SVGEGT. This CDR3 region has 14 residues. The CDR3 loop is CASSYGRFSYEQYF. CDR3 sequence (DNA): TGTGCCAGCAGTTACGGGAGATTTTCCTACGAGCAGTACTTC.

This clonotype showed up many times. The V gene is TRBV30, the J gene TRBJ1-1, with D possibly matching TRBD1 (5 bases). This CDR3 is built from 13 residues. With 5 bases removed from V and 0 bases from J, the gap between germline ends came to 10 bases. Germline V gene lookup returns CDR1 GTSNPN and CDR2 SVGIG (reference sequence). CDR3 sequence reads: CAWRQRLNTEAFF. Written as DNA, the CDR3 is TGTGCCTGGCGACAGAGACTGAACACTGAAGCTTTCTTT.

Details on this clonotype: One end of the junction does not line up with germline, which may come from a read error. The chain combines TRBV28 with TRBJ2-5, with 7 positions matching TRBD2. CDR3 length: 14 residues. Germline V CDR1 and CDR2: MDHEN, SYDVKM. The CDR3 nucleotides are TGTACCAGCAGTCCACCCGGGAGGTTCGGGACCCAGTACTTC. This gives the protein CTSSPPGRFGTQYF.

The gene calls are TRBV20-1 and TRBJ1-6, with 9 bases aligning to TRBD1. Losses at the gene ends were 3 bases for V and 10 bases for J; bases not matched to a gene: 10. This CDR3 region has 15 residues. In germline, CDR1 is DFQATT, CDR2 SNEGSKA (reference sequence). The CDR3 region is CSARVPGQGNSPLHF. DNA of the CDR3: TGCAGTGCTAGGGTACCGGGACAGGGTAACTCACCCCTCCACTTT.

This clonotype has at least ten counts. This rearrangement joins TRBV6-1 to TRBJ2-7; the D is unclear. Germline V gene sequence: CDR1 MNHNS, CDR2 SASEGT. This CDR3 spans 16 amino acids. The ends were cut back, 2 bases at V and 1 base at J, with 15 bases in the middle. Here the CDR3 reads CASSESLGIGSYEQYF. The DNA for the CDR3 is TGTGCCAGCAGTGAATCCTTAGGGATAGGGTCCTACGAGCAGTACTTC.

V and J are TRBV18 and TRBJ2-2; TRBD2 agrees at 7 bases. CDR3 length: 18 residues. Trimming removed 3 bases from V and 4 bases from J; junction bases left unmatched: 14. Germline V gene lookup returns CDR1 KGHSH and CDR2 LQKENI. CDR3 nucleotides: TGTGCCAGCTCACCGATGGCGGGCCTTGGCGGGAGCACCGGGGAGCTGTTTTTT. This codes for CASSPMAGLGGSTGELFF.

In its sample, this clonotype was seen many times. The chain couples TRBV2 to TRBJ2-7; either TRBD1 or TRBD2 may supply D (5 bases each). The germline V gene encodes CDR1 SNHLY and CDR2 FYNNEI. V lost 8 bases, J lost 7 bases, and 18 bases lay in between. The CDR3 is 13 residues long. DNA for the CDR3: TGTGCCAGCCAGTACCGGGACCTAGGGGAGCAGTACTTC. Its protein product is CASQYRDLGEQYF. The variable domain in full, completed from reference TRBV2 and TRBJ2-7, reads EPEVTQTPSHQVTQMGQEVILRCVPISNHLYFYWYRQILGQKVEFLVSFYNNEISEKSEIFDDQFSVERPDGSNFTLKIRSTKLEDSAMYFCASQYRDLGEQYFGPGTRLTVT.

The chain joins TRBV5-1 to TRBJ2-1; D ambiguous. The CDR3 sequence is 14 residues long. The V gene lost 1 base and the J gene lost 6 bases, with 11 bases spanning the gap. CDR1 and CDR2 (germline): SGHRS, YFSETQ. CDR3 amino acids: CASSLRYGPNEQFF. CDR3 in DNA: TGCGCCAGCAGCTTGAGGTACGGGCCCAATGAGCAGTTCTTC.

V and J are TRBV29-1 and TRBJ2-2, with TRBD2 matching 11 bases. In germline, CDR1 is SQVTM, CDR2 ANQGSEA. The CDR3 consists of 15 residues. V lost 7 bases, J lost 4 bases, and 8 bases stayed unmatched. The CDR3 sequence: CSARGSGRGTGELFF. CDR3 nucleotide sequence: TGCAGCGCCCGCGGTAGCGGGAGGGGCACCGGGGAGCTGTTTTTT.

This clonotype has ten or more counts. The J gene is TRBJ1-4, the V gene TRBV2; D is possibly TRBD1 (6 bases). The CDR3 is 16 amino acids. V was trimmed by 9 bases and J by 3 bases, leaving 20 bases between them. Germline CDR1 reads SNHLY; CDR2 reads FYNNEI. CDR3 in DNA: TGTGCCAGTTCCAAGCGGGGCAGGGGTTCTAATGAAAAACTGTTTTTT. This gives the protein CASSKRGRGSNEKLFF. The variable domain in full, completed from reference TRBV2 and TRBJ1-4, reads EPEVTQTPSHQVTQMGQEVILRCVPISNHLYFYWYRQILGQKVEFLVSFYNNEISEKSEIFDDQFSVERPDGSNFTLKIRSTKLEDSAMYFCASSKRGRGSNEKLFFGSGTQLSVL.

The CDR3 reads CASSGLAGARSGNTIYF. As DNA, the CDR3 is TGTGCCAGCAGTGGATTGGCAGGGGCCCGCTCGGGGAACACCATATATTTT. The chain uses TRBV6-1 and TRBJ1-3, with D possibly matching TRBD1 (6 bases). Trimming left V 4 bases short and J 7 bases short, with 23 bases between. The CDR3 is 17 residues long. CDR1 and CDR2 (germline): MNHNS, SASEGT.

J is TRBJ2-7 and V is TRBV7-2, with no clear D. V lost 4 bases to trimming and J lost 5 bases, with 12 bases between them. This CDR3 has 13 residues. Germline V gives CDR1 SGHTA, CDR2 FQGNSA. CDR3 sequence (DNA): TGTGCCAGCAGCTCAGACACAAACCACGAGCAGTACTTC. Its translation is CASSSDTNHEQYF.

In its sample, this clonotype was seen a few times. The chain employs TRBV7-2 and TRBJ2-3; the match to TRBD1 covers 9 bases. The J call may not be correct, given that the DNA end is closer to TRBJ2-5. The CDR3 length is 16 residues. Germline V lookup: CDR1 SGHTA, CDR2 FQGNSA. The CDR3 protein is CASSGRTGVAGETQYF. CDR3 sequence (DNA): TGTGCCAGCAGCGGTCGGACAGGGGTAGCGGGCGAGACCCAGTACTTC.